This TCR beta chain was documented in a study of T cell responses to AZD1222 COVID-19 vaccine. Findings and limits, study-wide: The donor group comprised mostly white British people and more females; the analysis possibly underestimated clonal diversity.

Assay used: immunoSEQ multiplex PCR; TCRdb lists only in-frame clones, some missing. The sample contains 97,000 or so clones, more than 85% of which appear only once. With respect to this clone: Its antigen is as yet unknown.

The V end was cut by 5 bases, the J end by 5 bases, with 18 bases between. The V gene's germline CDR1 is SGHAT and CDR2 FQNNGV. The CDR3 loop spans 15 amino acids. This sequence joins TRBV11-2 and TRBJ1-1; D may be TRBD1 (5 bases). The starting material was peripheral blood, obtained 28 days after the second AZD1222 dose. This TCR derives from an adult who received the AZD1222 COVID-19 vaccine. The CDR3 reads CASSEGPPGRTEAFF. Written as DNA, the CDR3 is TGTGCCAGCAGCGAGGGGCCCCCAGGGAGGACTGAAGCTTTCTTT.